Below, 16 T cell receptor beta chains from the same sample are listed, as sequenced in a study of cytomegalovirus exposure and HLA in healthy donors. Primers included in the PCR were 60 Vbeta and 13 Jbeta primers. The repertoire was sequenced with immunoSEQ multiplex PCR; TCRdb's copy has only in-frame clones and lacks some. The repertoire holds over 200,000 clones, around 85% seen once, with over 1% in the top ten. The specimen sequenced was PBMCs. These receptors originate from a human donor in good health.

This CDR3 reads CASSQGSGYNEQFF. CDR3 DNA sequence: TGCGCCAGCAGCCAAGGTAGCGGGTACAATGAGCAGTTCTTC. This chain connects TRBV4-1 to TRBJ2-1, with TRBD2 matching over 7 bases. Looked up from germline, CDR1 is MGHRA and CDR2 is YSYEKL. The CDR3 is 14 amino acids. After removal of 1 base from V and 4 bases from J, the junction contained 1 base not matched to a gene.

The chain employs TRBV28 and TRBJ1-2; 7 bases are a match to TRBD1. This CDR3 has 15 amino acids. Unmatched junction bases numbered 12, after V lost 6 bases and J lost 5 bases. Germline V gene data show CDR1 as MDHEN and CDR2 as SYDVKM. CDR3 residues: CASSYGTASPYGYTF. The CDR3 nucleotides read TGTGCCAGCAGCTACGGGACAGCCTCTCCTTATGGCTACACCTTC.

This clone came up once. The CDR3 spells CASSSIRQGRRETQYF. The CDR3 DNA reads TGTGCCAGCAGCTCGATAAGACAGGGGAGAAGGGAGACCCAGTACTTC. This rearrangement joins TRBV5-6 to TRBJ2-5; 8 bases match TRBD1. The CDR3 has 16 residues. CDR1 is SGHDT and CDR2 is YYEEEE in the germline V gene. After removal of 3 bases from V and 5 bases from J, the junction contained 12 bases not matched to a gene. Together with reference TRBV5-6 and TRBJ2-5, the CDR3 gives the full variable domain: DAGVTQSPTHLIKTRGQQVTLRCSPKSGHDTVSWYQQALGQGPQFIFQYYEEEERQRGNFPDRFSGHQFPNYSSELNVNALLLGDSALYLCASSSIRQGRRETQYFGPGTRLLVL.

The genes are TRBV5-4 and TRBJ1-1, with a weak D call TRBD1 (5 bases). This CDR3 region has 13 residues. Germline values: CDR1 SGHNT, CDR2 YYREEE (reference sequence). Trimming removed 0 bases at V and 4 bases at J, with 7 bases between. The CDR3 sequence is CASSLVGVTEAFF. The DNA for the CDR3 is TGTGCCAGCAGCTTGGTAGGGGTCACTGAAGCTTTCTTT. The full variable domain, with the rest looked up from reference TRBV5-4 and TRBJ1-1, is ETGVTQSPTHLIKTRGQQVTLRCSSQSGHNTVSWYQQALGQGPQFIFQYYREEENGRGNFPPRFSGLQFPNYSSELNVNALELDDSALYLCASSLVGVTEAFFGQGTRLTVV.

V gene TRBV18 combines with J gene TRBJ1-2; a weak D match, TRBD1 (5 bases). V was clipped by 0 bases and J by 3 bases, with 14 bases between them. The CDR3 runs to 16 residues. The germline V gene encodes CDR1 KGHSH and CDR2 LQKENI. CDR3 loop: CASSPPTGSQHYGYTF. CDR3 sequence (DNA): TGTGCCAGCTCACCACCTACAGGATCTCAACACTATGGCTACACCTTC.

This clone was seen a few times. This chain connects TRBV6-4 to TRBJ2-7, with 8 bases aligning to TRBD1. The V gene end was trimmed by 2 bases and the J gene end by 6 bases; junction bases not matched to a gene: 9. Germline V lookup: CDR1 MRHNA, CDR2 SNTAGT. This CDR3 has 15 residues. CDR3 protein: CASSDGAGGSSEQYF. The CDR3 DNA is TGTGCCAGCAGTGACGGGGCAGGGGGCAGTTCCGAGCAGTACTTC.

This sequence joins TRBV4-3 and TRBJ2-7, with 11 bases that match TRBD1. Germline V gene sequence: CDR1 LGHNA, CDR2 YSLEER. The CDR3 is made up of 17 amino acids. V was clipped by 0 bases and J by 0 bases; unmatched bases: 4. The DNA of the CDR3 is TGCGCCAGCAGCCAAGAATGGGGGACAGGGGGCTCCTACGAGCAGTACTTC. This gives the protein CASSQEWGTGGSYEQYF.

The chain links TRBV28 to TRBJ2-1; 9 bases are shared with TRBD1. The CDR3 consists of 14 residues. After removal of 3 bases from V and 7 bases from J, the junction contained 4 bases not matched to a gene. CDR1 is MDHEN and CDR2 is SYDVKM in the germline V gene. This CDR3 is CASSFGTGPNEQFF. In DNA form, the CDR3 reads TGTGCCAGCAGTTTCGGGACAGGGCCAAATGAGCAGTTCTTC.

The J gene is TRBJ2-1, the V gene TRBV4-1; 10 nucleotides line up with TRBD2. Trimming removed 4 bases from V and 0 bases from J; junction bases left unmatched: 12. This CDR3 is 19 amino acids long. Germline-derived CDR1 and CDR2 are MGHRA and YSYEKL. The CDR3 is CASSPTLAGGLLSYNEQFF. Written as DNA, the CDR3 is TGCGCCAGCAGCCCAACTTTAGCGGGAGGACTACTCTCCTACAATGAGCAGTTCTTC.

This chain connects TRBV2 to TRBJ2-1; TRBD1 is a possible D gene (6 bases). Trimming removed 10 bases from V and 5 bases from J, with 21 bases in between. Germline-derived CDR1 and CDR2 are SNHLY and FYNNEI. The CDR3 is 15 amino acids. The CDR3 loop is CAINLKIRGDNEQFF. CDR3 sequence (DNA): TGTGCCATCAACCTTAAGATCAGGGGTGACAATGAGCAGTTCTTC. Full variable domain (remainder filled in from reference TRBV2 and TRBJ2-1): EPEVTQTPSHQVTQMGQEVILRCVPISNHLYFYWYRQILGQKVEFLVSFYNNEISEKSEIFDDQFSVERPDGSNFTLKIRSTKLEDSAMYFCAINLKIRGDNEQFFGPGTRLTVL.

The chain has TRBV18 and TRBJ2-7; a possible D gene is TRBD2 (6 bases). CDR3 size: 15 residues. Germline CDR1 and CDR2: KGHSH and LQKENI. V lost 6 bases to trimming and J lost 4 bases, with 19 bases between them. CDR3 region: CASSPLEGVGYEQYF. The CDR3 coding sequence is TGTGCCAGCTCCCCTTTGGAGGGAGTCGGGTACGAGCAGTACTTC.

V gene TRBV5-1 combines with J gene TRBJ1-2; 10 bases align to TRBD1. This CDR3 is built from 16 residues. Germline V CDR1 and CDR2: SGHRS, YFSETQ. V lost 4 bases and J lost 0; bases outside the gene matches: 6. Written as DNA, the CDR3 is TGCGCCAGCAGCCCCTATGGACAGGGGGCTAACTATGGCTACACCTTC. Its protein is CASSPYGQGANYGYTF.

The genes are TRBV29-1 and TRBJ2-3; no reliable D call. The CDR3 consists of 12 residues. The germline V gene encodes CDR1 SQVTM and CDR2 ANQGSEA. The V end was cut by 4 bases, the J end by 2 bases, with 7 bases between. The CDR3 loop reads CSVGANTDTQYF. CDR3 nucleotide sequence: TGCAGCGTTGGGGCTAACACAGATACGCAGTATTTT.

CDR3 region: CASSWRTSGSHEQYF. In DNA, the CDR3 is TGTGCCAGCAGCTGGAGGACTAGCGGGAGCCACGAGCAGTACTTC. J is TRBJ2-5 and V is TRBV5-8, with 13 bases that match TRBD2. Near its end, the DNA agrees better with TRBJ2-7, so the J call may be wrong. The CDR3 spans 15 residues. Germline V gives CDR1 SGHTS, CDR2 YDEGEE.

This chain joins TRBV7-9 and TRBJ1-2, with a weak D call TRBD1 (5 bases). Trimming stripped 0 bases from V and 2 bases from J, with 10 bases between. The CDR3 covers 15 residues. Looked up from germline, CDR1 is SEHNR and CDR2 is FQNEAQ (reference sequence). Written as DNA, the CDR3 is TGTGCCAGCAGCTTAGCTGGGGCCAACAACTATGGCTACACCTTC. Translating it yields CASSLAGANNYGYTF.

A note on this clone: The junction differs from germline at one of its ends, possibly a read error. The chain employs TRBV7-9 and TRBJ1-1, with TRBD1 as a possible D gene (6 bases). The germline V gene has CDR1 SEHNR and CDR2 FQNEAQ (reference sequence). The CDR3 has 16 amino acids. The CDR3 DNA is TGTTCCAGCAGCCGGTCCCAACAGGGAAAGGGCACTGAAGCTTTCTTT. Translated: CSSSRSQQGKGTEAFF.